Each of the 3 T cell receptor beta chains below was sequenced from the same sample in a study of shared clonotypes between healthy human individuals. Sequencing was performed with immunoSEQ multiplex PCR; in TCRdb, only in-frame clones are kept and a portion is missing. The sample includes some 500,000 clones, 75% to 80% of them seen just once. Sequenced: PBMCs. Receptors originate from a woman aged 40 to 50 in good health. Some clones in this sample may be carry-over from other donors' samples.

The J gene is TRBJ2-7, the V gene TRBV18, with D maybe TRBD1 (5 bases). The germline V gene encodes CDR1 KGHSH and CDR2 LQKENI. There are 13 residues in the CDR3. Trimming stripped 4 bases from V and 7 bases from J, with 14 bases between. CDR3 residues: CASSQVDTREQYF. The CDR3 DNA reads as TGTGCCAGCTCACAGGTGGACACTCGGGAGCAGTACTTC.

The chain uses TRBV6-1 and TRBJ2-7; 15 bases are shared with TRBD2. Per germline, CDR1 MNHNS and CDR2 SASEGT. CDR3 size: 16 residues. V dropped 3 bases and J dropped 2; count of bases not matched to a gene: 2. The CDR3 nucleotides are TGTGCCAGCAGTGATAGGACTAGCGGGAGGGCCTACGAGCAGTACTTC. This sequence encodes CASSDRTSGRAYEQYF.

CDR3 amino acids: CASSQEGDRVSGNTIYF. The DNA of the CDR3 is TGTGCCAGCAGCCAAGAAGGGGACAGGGTTTCTGGAAACACCATATATTTT. The chain joins TRBV14 to TRBJ1-3; 9 bases agree with TRBD1. CDR1 is SGHDN, CDR2 FVKESK, per germline. Trimming took 0 bases from V and 1 from J; bases not matched to a gene: 4. The CDR3 runs to 17 residues.